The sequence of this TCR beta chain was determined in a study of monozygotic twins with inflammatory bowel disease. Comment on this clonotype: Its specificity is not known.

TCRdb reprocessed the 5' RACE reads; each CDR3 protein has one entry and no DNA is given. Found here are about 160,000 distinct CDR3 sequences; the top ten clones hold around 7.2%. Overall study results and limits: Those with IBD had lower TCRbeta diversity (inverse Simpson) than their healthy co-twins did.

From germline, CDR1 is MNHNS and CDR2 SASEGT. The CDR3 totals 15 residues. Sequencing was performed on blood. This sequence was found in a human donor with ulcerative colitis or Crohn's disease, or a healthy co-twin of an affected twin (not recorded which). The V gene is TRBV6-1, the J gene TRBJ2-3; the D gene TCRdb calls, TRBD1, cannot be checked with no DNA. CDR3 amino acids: CASSRGTGLTDTQYF.